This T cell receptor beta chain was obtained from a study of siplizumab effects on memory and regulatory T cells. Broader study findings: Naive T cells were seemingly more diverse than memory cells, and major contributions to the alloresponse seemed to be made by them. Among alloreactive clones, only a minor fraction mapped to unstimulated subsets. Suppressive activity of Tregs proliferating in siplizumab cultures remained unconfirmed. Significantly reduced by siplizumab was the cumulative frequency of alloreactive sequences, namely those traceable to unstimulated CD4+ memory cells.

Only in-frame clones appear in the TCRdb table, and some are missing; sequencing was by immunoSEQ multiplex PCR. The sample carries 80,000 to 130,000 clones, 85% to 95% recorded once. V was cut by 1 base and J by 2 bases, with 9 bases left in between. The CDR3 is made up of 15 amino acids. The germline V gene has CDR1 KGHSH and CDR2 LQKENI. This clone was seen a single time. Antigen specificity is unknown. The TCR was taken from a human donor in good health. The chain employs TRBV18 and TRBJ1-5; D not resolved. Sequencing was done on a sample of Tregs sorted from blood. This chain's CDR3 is CASSPQSRGNQPQHF. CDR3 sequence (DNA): TGTGCCAGCTCACCACAATCTCGGGGCAATCAGCCCCAGCATTTT.